This T cell receptor (beta chain) was sequenced for a study of T cell responses to AZD1222 COVID-19 vaccine. Sequenced by immunoSEQ multiplex PCR; TCRdb stores in-frame clones only, minus some. Seen here are about 96,000 clones, 75% to 90% observed once, and the top ten hold about 28%. V was pared by 5 bases and J by 9 bases, with 15 bases of the junction left unmatched. The germline V gene encodes CDR1 SNHLY and CDR2 FYNNEI. CDR3 length: 16 residues. Sequences were derived from peripheral blood, sampled on day 0 of AZD1222 vaccination. The genes are TRBV2 and TRBJ2-2, with TRBD1 matching 7 bases. The sequence was obtained from an adult in good health. CDR3 in DNA: TGTGCCAGCAGTCGTGGGACAGTGAATTGGGTCAGGGAGCTGTTTTTT. It encodes CASSRGTVNWVRELFF.